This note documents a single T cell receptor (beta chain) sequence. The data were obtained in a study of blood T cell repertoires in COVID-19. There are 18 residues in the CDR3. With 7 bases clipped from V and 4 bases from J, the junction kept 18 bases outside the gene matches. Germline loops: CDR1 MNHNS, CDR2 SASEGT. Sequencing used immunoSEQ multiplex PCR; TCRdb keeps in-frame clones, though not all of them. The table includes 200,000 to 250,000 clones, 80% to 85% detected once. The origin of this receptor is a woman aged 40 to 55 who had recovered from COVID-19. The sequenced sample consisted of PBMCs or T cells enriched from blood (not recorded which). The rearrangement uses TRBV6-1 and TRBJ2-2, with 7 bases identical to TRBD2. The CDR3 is CASIELLSGKDGTGELFF. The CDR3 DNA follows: TGTGCCAGCATTGAGCTCCTCAGCGGGAAGGATGGCACCGGGGAGCTGTTTTTT.